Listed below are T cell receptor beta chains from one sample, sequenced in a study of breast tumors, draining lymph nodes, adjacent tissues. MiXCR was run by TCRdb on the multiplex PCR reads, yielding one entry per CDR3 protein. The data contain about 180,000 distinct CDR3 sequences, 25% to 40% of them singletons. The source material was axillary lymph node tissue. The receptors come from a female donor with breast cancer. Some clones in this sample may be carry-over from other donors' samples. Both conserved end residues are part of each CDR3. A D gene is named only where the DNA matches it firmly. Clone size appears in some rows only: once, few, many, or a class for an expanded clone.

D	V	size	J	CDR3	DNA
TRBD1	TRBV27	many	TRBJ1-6	CASSLRQGASPLHF	TGTGCCAGCAGTTTGAGACAGGGAGCCTCACCCCTCCACTTT
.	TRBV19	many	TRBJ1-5	CASSIGREGQPQHF	TGTGCCAGTAGTATTGGCAGGGAGGGTCAGCCCCAGCATTTT
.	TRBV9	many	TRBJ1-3	CASSPRAGSGNTIYF	TGTGCCAGCAGCCCAAGAGCAGGCTCTGGAAACACCATATATTTT
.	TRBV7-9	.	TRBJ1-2	CASSLESLGLTQTF	TGTGCCAGCAGCTTAGAATCCCTCGGCCTTACTCAGACCTTC
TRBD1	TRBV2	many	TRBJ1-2	CASVDRKHYGYTF	TGTGCCAGCGTGGACAGGAAGCACTATGGCTACACCTTC
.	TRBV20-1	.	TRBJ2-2	CSASLGGEELFF	TGCAGTGCTAGCCTGGGGGGCGAGGAGCTGTTTTTT
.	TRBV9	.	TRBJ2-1	CASSGTKPYNEQSF	TGTGCCAGCAGCGGAACTAAGCCTTACAATGAGCAGTCCTTC
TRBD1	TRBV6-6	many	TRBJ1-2	CASSRTGLNYGYTF	TGTGCCAGCAGTCGGACAGGGCTTAACTATGGCTACACCTTC
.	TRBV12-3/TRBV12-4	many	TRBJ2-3	CAVDLGDSTDTQYF	TGTGCCGTGGATCTCGGGGATAGCACAGATACGCAGTATTTT
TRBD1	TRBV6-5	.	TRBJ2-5	CASSPAGTGKTQYF	TGTGCCAGCAGTCCCGCCGGGACAGGGAAGACCCAGTACTTC
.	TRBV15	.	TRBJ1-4	CATAPTGSGEKLFF	TGTGCCACCGCCCCCACAGGGTCCGGGGAAAAACTGTTTTTT
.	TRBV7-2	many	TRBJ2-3	CASSLVPLVTDTQYF	TGTGCCAGCAGCTTAGTACCCCTAGTTACAGATACGCAGTATTTT
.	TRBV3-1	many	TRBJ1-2	CASSHSWTRGDYGYTF	TGTGCCAGCAGCCATTCCTGGACTAGAGGGGACTATGGCTACACCTTC
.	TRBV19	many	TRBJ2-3	CASTQGQTSTDTQYF	TGTGCCAGTACGCAGGGTCAAACTAGCACAGATACGCAGTATTTT
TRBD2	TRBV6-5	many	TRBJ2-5	CASSHSASGETQYF	TGTGCCAGCAGTCACTCTGCTAGCGGGGAGACCCAGTACTTC
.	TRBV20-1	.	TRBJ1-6	CSAMGPALRYNSPLHF	TGCAGTGCTATGGGACCCGCTCTACGCTATAATTCACCCCTCCACTTT
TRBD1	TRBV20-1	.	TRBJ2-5	CSASGGQGWPAGQGTQYF	TGCAGTGCTAGCGGGGGACAGGGGTGGCCAGCGGGGCAAGGGACCCAGTACTTC
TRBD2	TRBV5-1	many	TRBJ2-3	CASSFRLAGATSTDTQYF	TGCGCCAGCAGCTTCCGACTAGCGGGTGCGACTAGCACAGATACGCAGTATTTT
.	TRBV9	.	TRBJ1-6	CASSVDEGPNSPLHF	TGTGCCAGCAGCGTAGATGAGGGACCAAATTCACCCCTCCACTTT
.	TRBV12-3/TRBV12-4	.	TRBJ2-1	CASSWDRDYNEQFF	TGTGCCAGCAGTTGGGACCGTGACTACAATGAGCAGTTCTTC
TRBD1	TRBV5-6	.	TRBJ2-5	CASSLKSSRTGYQETQYF	TGTGCCAGCAGCTTGAAGTCTTCCCGGACAGGCTACCAAGAGACCCAGTACTTC
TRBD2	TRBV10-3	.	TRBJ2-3	CAISKVAGPPDTQYF	TGTGCCATCAGCAAAGTAGCGGGGCCGCCGGATACGCAGTATTTT
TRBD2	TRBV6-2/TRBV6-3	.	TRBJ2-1	CASSYLGGRDNEQFF	TGTGCCAGCAGTTATTTGGGCGGGAGGGACAATGAGCAGTTCTTC
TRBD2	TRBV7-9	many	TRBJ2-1	CASSRTSGGSYNEQFF	TGTGCCAGCAGCCGGACTAGCGGGGGGTCTTACAATGAGCAGTTCTTC
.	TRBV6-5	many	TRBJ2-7	CASSHSTFPYEQYF	TGTGCCAGCAGTCACTCGACTTTCCCCTACGAGCAGTACTTC
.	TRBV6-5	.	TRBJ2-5	CASSHSGQYQETQYF	TGTGCCAGCAGTCACTCCGGACAGTACCAAGAGACCCAGTACTTC
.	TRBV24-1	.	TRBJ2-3	CATSVSGVAYADTQYF	TGTGCCACCAGTGTTTCGGGGGTGGCGTACGCAGATACGCAGTATTTT
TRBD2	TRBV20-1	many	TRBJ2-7	CSAREVAGDSYEQYF	TGCAGTGCTAGAGAAGTAGCGGGAGACTCCTACGAGCAGTACTTC
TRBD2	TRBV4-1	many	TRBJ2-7	CASSRGTIQPYEQYF	TGCGCCAGCAGCCGAGGGACTATCCAGCCCTACGAGCAGTACTTC
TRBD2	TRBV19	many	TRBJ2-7	CASSKLASGRADEQYF	TGTGCCAGTAGTAAGCTTGCTAGCGGGAGGGCCGACGAGCAGTACTTC
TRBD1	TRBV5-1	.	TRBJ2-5	CASSVAGQGGQETQYF	TGCGCCAGCAGCGTGGCAGGACAGGGGGGCCAAGAGACCCAGTACTTC
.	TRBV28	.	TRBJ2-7	CASSPNGSPYEQYF	TGTGCCAGCAGTCCTAATGGGTCTCCCTACGAGCAGTACTTC
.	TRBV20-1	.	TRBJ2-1	CSARPGTVNNEQFF	TGCAGTGCTAGACCCGGGACTGTTAACAATGAGCAGTTCTTC
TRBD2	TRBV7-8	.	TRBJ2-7	CASSLQREGREQYF	TGTGCCAGCAGCTTACAGCGGGAGGGACGCGAGCAGTACTTC
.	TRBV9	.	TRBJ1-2	CASSPRHSNYGYTF	TGTGCCAGCAGCCCCCGACACTCCAACTATGGCTACACCTTC
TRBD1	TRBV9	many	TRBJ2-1	CASGTGDYNEQFF	TGTGCCAGCGGGACAGGGGACTACAATGAGCAGTTCTTC
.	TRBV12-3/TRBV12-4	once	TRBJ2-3	CATSDLQLVHEQYF	TGTGCCACCAGTGATTTGCAGCTAGTGCATGAGCAGTATTTT
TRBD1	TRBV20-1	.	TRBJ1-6	CSVETGETSPLHF	TGCAGTGTAGAGACAGGGGAGACGTCACCCCTCCACTTT
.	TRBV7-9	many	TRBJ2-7	CASSGHEQYF	TGTGCCAGCAGCGGACACGAGCAGTACTTC